The sequence of this T cell receptor (beta chain) was determined in a study of blood T cell repertoires in COVID-19 (dated by TCRdb to the early 2020s). Looking at the study overall: Collaborator samples came from the United States, Italy and Spain and covered acute and convalescent phases of COVID-19. The prospective study material was composed of cDNA or gDNA derived from T cells, B-cell-depleted T cells, or PBMCs. The dataset comprised deeply sampled blood TCRbeta repertoires from subjects exposed to, actively infected with, or recovered from COVID-19. The repertoires were released in a freely available public database meant as a resource for research on the immune response to SARS-CoV-2. The samples were drawn from the first 160 participants of the ongoing ImmuneRACE study and from 1,254 subjects provided by 6 global collaborators. Nearly every sample came with metadata listing a de-identified subject ID, COVID-19 status, age in years and sex. Where available, HLA class I and class II types were taken from metadata supplied by the sample provider and were not determined by assay-based typing.

What the study reported, not specific to this receptor: Clinical and demographic metadata were provided uncurated, with the amount varying by source and participant.

Each collaborating institution followed its own protocols to collect whole blood in K2EDTA tubes. For TCRbeta analysis, collaborators shipped samples in one of three forms: frozen whole blood, isolated PBMCs, or DNA extracted from either of those sample types. The CDR3 goes from the cysteine to the phenylalanine over 13 residues. Only CDR3 DNA remains: 39 bases, in frame from the first base. Relative to germline, V is 3 bases shorter and J is 7 bases shorter, with 13 bases between their ends. Sequences SGHTS (CDR1) and YDEGEE (CDR2) are obtained from the germline V gene. As concerns this clone: It lacks a known antigen. Base-call qualities are not available, and no considerably larger clone is one nucleotide away.

TCRbeta CDR3 regions were amplified from genomic DNA by means of the immunoSEQ Assay, a bias-controlled multiplex PCR. The authors' analysis ran thus. The number of nucleated cells in each sample was estimated by amplification of reference gene primers within the assay. Sequence reads were collapsed and filtered to measure the absolute abundance of every unique TCRbeta CDR3 rearrangement. Productive Simpson clonality was computed per sample as the square root of Simpson's diversity index over productive rearrangements. The clones in this table, taken by TCRdb from immuneACCESS, are in-frame only. Not every clone is retained; where verified, under half of the shortfall comes from an unresolved V gene, and the cause of the rest is unknown. V and J calls and clone size are given by that table; D and trimming were obtained from the DNA. Within this sample are 250,000 or so clones, with about 82% of them counted one time only. The ten largest clones add up to over 9% of the sample.

This chain joins TRBV5-8 to TRBJ1-2; TRBD1 is perhaps the D gene, given 5 matching bases. The clonotype originates from an older man with acute or convalescent COVID-19. Sequencing input: peripheral blood. The CDR3 reads CASSWGLLGGYTF. The DNA is TGTGCCAGCAGCTGGGGACTTCTAGGTGGCTACACCTTC. Outside the CDR3, residues come from the reference TRBV5-8 and TRBJ1-2 proteins, so the full variable domain is: EAGVTQSPTHLIKTRGQQATLRCSPISGHTSVYWYQQALGLGLQFLLWYDEGEERNRGNFPPRFSGRQFPNYSSELNVNALELEDSALYLCASSWGLLGGYTFGSGTRLTVV.